Included here is one T cell receptor beta chain sequence, with context. The target of this receptor is not known. Base-call qualities are not available, and no considerably larger clone is one nucleotide away. These data originate in a study of graft-versus-host responses after intestinal transplantation (dated by TCRdb to the early 2020s). For the wider study: Recipients received multivisceral, liver-intestinal, or isolated intestinal transplants. Every recipient was given anti-thymocyte globulin induction, followed by around three years of maintenance tacrolimus and steroids. Bulk TCR-beta CDR3 sequencing was used to track graft-versus-host and host-versus-graft alloreactive T cell clones in the graft, circulation and bone marrow after intestinal transplantation. To identify alloreactive clones, pre-transplant mixed lymphocyte reaction products were sequenced and compared with unstimulated pre-transplant donor and recipient T cells. Of the 20 to 25 intestinal transplant recipients enrolled in the cohort, one of whom was a retransplant, a few patients without pretransplant specimens were excluded. A peak of at least 4% donor T cells among recipient peripheral blood mononuclear cells was the definition used for donor T cell macrochimerism. Rather than being sequenced by the commercial service, samples from a few later patients were sequenced in-house on an Illumina MiSeq and processed with MiXCR.

The study at large found these results: Early after transplant, peak levels of circulating GvH clones were found to be associated with declines in HvG clones. In the allografts of patients with donor T cell macrochimerism, GvH to HvG T cell clonal ratios were high. GvH clones were detected in recipient bone marrow, and some of these GvH clones were observed earlier in ileal mucosa or blood, consistent with an intestinal mucosal origin. Conclusions were limited by the relatively low number and heterogeneity of intestinal transplant patients.

The CDR3 numbers 16 residues from cysteine through phenylalanine. The sequence is cut down to CDR3 DNA, 48 bases in frame from base 1. CDR1 and CDR2 are read off the germline V gene (reference sequence) as SEHNR and FQNEAQ. V loses 3 bases, J loses 6 bases, and the germline ends lie 19 bases apart. This sample's time point label indicates: cells obtained before transplantation from donor or recipient. CD3+CD4+ and CD3+CD8+ populations were FACS-sorted from unstimulated pre-transplant donor and recipient cells taken from spleen or lymph nodes. Library construction relied on the immunoSEQ multiplex PCR assay. For most patients, genomic DNA was isolated using the Qiagen DNeasy Blood and Tissue Kit and was shipped frozen to Adaptive Biotechnologies for TCR sequencing. For most patients, high-throughput TCR-beta CDR3 sequencing of genomic DNA was performed by Adaptive Biotechnologies. The authors processed their data as follows. TCR sequencing data were retrieved from Adaptive's ImmunoSEQ software for about 17 patients, whereas three other patients were processed with MiXCR and VDJtools. CD4 versus CD8 sorting errors were corrected by removing sequences found in both subsets at a frequency ratio below 5:1. CDR3 nucleotide sequences shared between donor and recipient were removed because the origin of such sequences could not be assigned. To be classed as alloreactive, a clone needed at least 2-fold expansion over unstimulated cells and a minimum CFSE-low frequency of 0.002% (template counts) or 0.001% (read counts). A clone was considered mappable if detected in the sequenced pre-transplant spleen, lymph node, or MLR CFSE-low populations of the donor or recipient. The cumulative frequency of alloreactive clones was calculated as a percentage of all sequences, weighted by copy number. Sourced from immuneACCESS, this table was stored by TCRdb with only in-frame sequences that have V and J called. A share of the clones is absent; for the studies checked, an unresolved V gene accounts for under half, and the remainder has no known explanation. V and J calls plus clone size are reproduced from that table; the DNA served to infer D and trimming. This sample comprises about 120,000 clones, about nine tenths of them detected only once. Approximately 0.17% of the sample comes from the top ten.

This clonotype was sampled from a human donor who received an intestinal transplant. The chain uses TRBV7-9 and TRBJ2-3; tentative D gene TRBD1, with 6 bases matching. The input for sequencing was unstimulated CD4+ T cells sorted from spleen or lymph node cells, taken before intestinal transplant. The nucleotide sequence reads TGTGCCAGCAGCTTCACAACAGGGCAGAGTAGGGATACGCAGTATTTT. Translated, it gives CASSFTTGQSRDTQYF.